One and the same sample provided the 15 T cell receptor beta chains below, sequenced in a study of blood T cell repertoires in COVID-19. TCRdb's copy holds only in-frame clones and misses some; the assay was immunoSEQ multiplex PCR. The table shows a few hundred thousand clones, with roughly 89% occurring only once. The source material was peripheral blood. The receptors stem from a man aged 18 to 29 with COVID-19, enrolled during active disease.

The genes are TRBV7-9 and TRBJ2-7; 14 bases align to TRBD2. CDR1 is SEHNR and CDR2 is FQNEAQ in the germline V gene (reference sequence). This CDR3 has 17 residues. The trim removed 5 bases at V and 4 bases at J, leaving 10 bases unmatched. CDR3 bases: TGTGCCAGCAGCCAAGCCCGGGGACTAGCGGGAGAATACGAGCAGTACTTC. This codes for CASSQARGLAGEYEQYF. Using reference TRBV7-9 and TRBJ2-7 for the parts outside the CDR3, the full variable domain is DTGVSQNPRHKITKRGQNVTFRCDPISEHNRLYWYRQTLGQGPEFLTYFQNEAQLEKSRLLSDRFSAERPKGSFSTLEIQRTEQGDSAMYLCASSQARGLAGEYEQYFGPGTRLTVT.

V and J are TRBV28 and TRBJ1-5; TRBD1 might be the D (6 bases). The V gene's germline CDR1 is MDHEN and CDR2 SYDVKM. The CDR3 has 14 amino acids. Deletions cut 2 bases from V and 7 bases from J, with 12 bases between. The CDR3 here is CASSLVQGGQPQHF. CDR3 bases: TGTGCCAGCAGTTTAGTACAGGGCGGCCAGCCCCAGCATTTT.

The V call is TRBV5-1, the J call TRBJ1-1; D is unclear. Germline CDR1 is SGHRS and CDR2 is YFSETQ. V lost 3 bases, J lost 6 bases, and 9 bases lay in between. The CDR3 consists of 12 residues. The chain's CDR3 is CASSSLTSEAFF. Written as DNA, the CDR3 is TGCGCCAGCAGCTCCCTGACATCTGAAGCTTTCTTT.

This chain connects TRBV5-8 to TRBJ2-3; 7 nucleotides agree with TRBD1. Per germline, CDR1 SGHTS and CDR2 YDEGEE. The CDR3 is 17 residues long. The V and J ends lost 0 bases and 2 bases, in that order; junction bases with no gene match: 9. CDR3 in amino acids: CASSLVTGSQSTDTQYF. CDR3 bases: TGTGCCAGCAGCTTGGTGACAGGGTCTCAATCCACAGATACGCAGTATTTT.

This clone appeared once. DNA for the CDR3: TGTGCCAGCGCCTTGTTCACAGGGGGCGGAAACATTCAGTACTTC. This translates into CASALFTGGGNIQYF. The chain has TRBV19 and TRBJ2-4, with TRBD1 identical over 9 bases. The CDR3 runs 15 residues. V lost 9 bases, J lost 6 bases, and 12 bases stayed unmatched. In germline, CDR1 is LNHDA, CDR2 SQIVND (reference sequence). Full variable domain (missing parts from reference TRBV19 and TRBJ2-4): DGGITQSPKYLFRKEGQNVTLSCEQNLNHDAMYWYRQDPGQGLRLIYYSQIVNDFQKGDIAEGYSVSREKKESFPLTVTSAQKNPTAFYLCASALFTGGGNIQYFGAGTRLSVL.

This clone was seen just once. This chain joins TRBV14 and TRBJ1-1; D is unresolved. The CDR3 runs to 15 residues. Trimming cost V 1 base and J 6 bases, with 15 bases left between them. In germline, CDR1 is SGHDN, CDR2 FVKESK. The CDR3 region is CASSQGVGRLAEAFF. CDR3 DNA sequence: TGTGCCAGCAGCCAAGGTGTGGGTCGACTTGCTGAAGCTTTCTTT. The entire variable domain, with the rest obtained from reference TRBV14 and TRBJ1-1, is as follows: EAGVTQFPSHSVIEKGQTVTLRCDPISGHDNLYWYRRVMGKEIKFLLHFVKESKQDESGMPNNRFLAERTGGTYSTLKVQPAELEDSGVYFCASSQGVGRLAEAFFGQGTRLTVV.

V and J are TRBV5-4 and TRBJ1-2; 7 bases line up with TRBD1. V was pared by 6 bases and J by 6 bases, with 14 bases of the junction left unmatched. In germline, CDR1 is SGHNT, CDR2 YYREEE (reference sequence). The CDR3 covers 15 residues. The CDR3 region is CASNGFGTDLDGYTF. The CDR3 coding sequence is TGTGCCAGCAACGGGTTTGGGACAGACTTAGATGGCTACACCTTC.

The rearrangement uses TRBV6-4 and TRBJ2-2, with TRBD2 matching over 8 bases. Germline assignment: CDR1 MRHNA and CDR2 SNTAGT. V shed 5 bases, J shed 1 base, and the junction held 3 bases outside the gene matches. This CDR3 is 15 amino acids long. This CDR3 reads CASSPTSENTGELFF. CDR3 coding DNA: TGTGCCAGCAGTCCGACTAGCGAGAACACCGGGGAGCTGTTTTTT.

The rearrangement links TRBV6-5 to TRBJ2-2; no clear D. The CDR3 has 13 residues. Trimming pared 8 bases from V and 1 base from J, leaving 8 bases between. Germline V gene sequence: CDR1 MNHEY, CDR2 SVGAGI. The CDR3 coding sequence is TGTGCCAGCCCCCAGGAGAACACCGGGGAGCTGTTTTTT. This translates into CASPQENTGELFF.

The gene calls are TRBV7-8 and TRBJ2-5; D is unclear. CDR3 length: 15 amino acids. Trimming left V 6 bases short and J 3 bases short, with 17 bases between. Germline CDR1 SGHVS, CDR2 FQNEAQ. DNA of the CDR3: TGTGCCAGCAGTCCGAATTATGGCGGCAAAGAGACCCAGTACTTC. It specifies CASSPNYGGKETQYF.

In DNA form, the CDR3 reads TGTGCCAGCAGTTACGGGGAGGGCGGTCTCAATGAGCAGTTCTTC. This codes for CASSYGEGGLNEQFF. The J gene is TRBJ2-1, the V gene TRBV6-5, with TRBD2 matching over 7 bases. Germline trimming cut 2 bases from V and 6 bases from J; bases unmatched to any gene: 7. The CDR3 is 15 residues long. CDR1 and CDR2 (germline): MNHEY, SVGAGI.

The J gene is TRBJ1-4, the V gene TRBV5-4; 8 bases line up with TRBD1. V lost 3 bases to trimming and J lost 4 bases; unmatched junction nucleotides: 2. This CDR3 contains 14 residues. Germline V gene lookup returns CDR1 SGHNT and CDR2 YYREEE (reference sequence). The CDR3 here is CASSSQGVNEKLFF. In DNA form, the CDR3 reads TGTGCCAGCAGCTCACAGGGGGTTAATGAAAAACTGTTTTTT.

The chain uses TRBV30 and TRBJ1-1; 8 nucleotides line up with TRBD1. In germline, CDR1 is GTSNPN, CDR2 SVGIG (reference sequence). The CDR3 has 13 amino acids. J was trimmed by 6 bases and V by 2 bases; bases with no gene match: 5. In DNA, the CDR3 is TGTGCCTGGAGTAACCCAGGGGGCGCTGAAGCTTTCTTT. Encoded protein: CAWSNPGGAEAFF.

The rearrangement uses TRBV7-6 and TRBJ2-1; a weak D match, TRBD2 (7 bases). The V end was cut by 2 bases, the J end by 5 bases, with 10 bases between. Germline assignment: CDR1 SGHVS and CDR2 FNYEAQ. The CDR3 loop spans 14 amino acids. CDR3 DNA: TGTGCCAGCAGCTTAACGGGGGGCCACAATGAGCAGTTCTTC. This codes for CASSLTGGHNEQFF.

This clone was detected only once. The V call is TRBV2, the J call TRBJ2-3; D may be TRBD2 (7 bases). The CDR3 has 16 amino acids. CDR1 is SNHLY and CDR2 is FYNNEI in the germline V gene. Trimming took off 4 bases at V and 4 bases at J, with 18 bases between the two ends. The CDR3 DNA reads TGTGCCAGCAGTGCGAGGGGGGGCAGCCCCTCAGATACGCAGTATTTT. This translates into CASSARGGSPSDTQYF.